This T cell receptor beta chain is from a study of blood T cells in healthy people across ages. Germline assignment: CDR1 DFQATT and CDR2 SNEGSKA (reference sequence). CDR3 length equals 14 residues. V shed 1 base and J 2 bases; nucleotides not matched to a gene: 2. Combining a sample-barcoded 5' primer with a J-beta primer mix, a second PCR ran for about 7 to 12 cycles. MiXCR, run by TCRdb on the 5' RACE reads, gives a single entry per CDR3 protein. In the table there are around 870,000 distinct CDR3 sequences, roughly 26% of which are singletons. J is TRBJ2-5 and V is TRBV20-1, with TRBD2 matching over 9 bases. Sequenced material: blood. The sequence was obtained from a woman aged 80 or over in good health. The CDR3 DNA follows: TGCAGTGCTAGAGGCGGGGGGGATCAAGAGACCCAGTACTTC. Residues: CSARGGGDQETQYF.